One sample yielded the 9 T cell receptor beta chains listed below, sequenced in a study of PD-1 blockade in classical Hodgkin lymphoma. The data were produced by immunoSEQ multiplex PCR, yet TCRdb's version contains in-frame clones alone and is incomplete. Among tens of thousands of clones listed, 70% to 80% were seen once. Time point here: cycle 4 day 1 (C4D1), after less than seven weeks of nivolumab. Brentuximab vedotin exposure varied, and every patient relapsed after autologous stem cell transplantation. Out of thawed PBMCs, magnetic negative selection purified CD4+ T cells. The source material was CD4+ T cells from blood, sampled before the fourth cycle of nivolumab. These receptors all come from a human donor with classical Hodgkin lymphoma.

This chain joins TRBV6-5 and TRBJ2-2, with a tentative D call TRBD2 (6 bases). Germline CDR1 MNHEY, CDR2 SVGAGI. V lost 7 bases to trimming and J lost 5 bases, with 17 bases between them. The CDR3 loop spans 15 amino acids. This chain's CDR3 is CASTTPGGRTGELFF. The CDR3 DNA sequence: TGTGCCAGCACCACCCCTGGAGGGAGGACCGGGGAGCTGTTTTTT.

The chain has TRBV19 and TRBJ2-3; 8 bases are shared with TRBD1. CDR3 size: 15 residues. Germline V gene data show CDR1 as LNHDA and CDR2 as SQIVND (reference sequence). Germline trimming cut 5 bases from V and 3 bases from J; bases unmatched to any gene: 7. CDR3 amino acids: CASSGGTGLTDTQYF. The CDR3 DNA follows: TGTGCCAGTAGTGGAGGGACAGGCCTTACAGATACGCAGTATTTT. Supplemented by reference TRBV19 and TRBJ2-3, the full variable domain reads DGGITQSPKYLFRKEGQNVTLSCEQNLNHDAMYWYRQDPGQGLRLIYYSQIVNDFQKGDIAEGYSVSREKKESFPLTVTSAQKNPTAFYLCASSGGTGLTDTQYFGPGTRLTVL.

The table lists this clone with a count of one. The V gene is TRBV7-2, the J gene TRBJ2-7; maybe TRBD2 (6 bases). The germline CDR1 and CDR2 sequences are SGHTA and FQGNSA. The CDR3 runs to 13 residues. V shed 3 bases and J shed 7 bases, with 13 bases lying between them. DNA of the CDR3: TGTGCCAGCAGCTTTGGGGGGTTGGGGGAGCAGTACTTC. Amino acids: CASSFGGLGEQYF.

The chain employs TRBV11-3 and TRBJ2-3, with 8 bases matching TRBD1. This CDR3 spans 15 amino acids. Germline CDR1 is SGHNT and CDR2 is YENEEA. Losses at the gene ends were 4 bases for V and 1 base for J; bases not matched to a gene: 4. CDR3 in DNA: TGTGCCAGCAGCTCCGGACAGGGAGGCACAGATACGCAGTATTTT. Translated, it gives CASSSGQGGTDTQYF. The full variable domain, its missing parts supplied by reference TRBV11-3 and TRBJ2-3, is EAGVVQSPRYKIIEKKQPVAFWCNPISGHNTLYWYLQNLGQGPELLIRYENEEAVDDSQLPKDRFSAERLKGVDSTLKIQPAELGDSAVYLCASSSGQGGTDTQYFGPGTRLTVL.

The chain uses TRBV6-4 and TRBJ2-3; D remains ambiguous. Germline V gene sequence: CDR1 MRHNA, CDR2 SNTAGT. The V gene lost 4 bases and the J gene lost 7 bases, with 18 bases spanning the gap. CDR3 size: 15 residues. CDR3 region: CASSVEMAATNTQYF. The CDR3 coding sequence is TGTGCCAGCAGTGTTGAAATGGCGGCGACAAATACGCAGTATTTT.

The chain carries TRBV7-8 and TRBJ2-7; possibly TRBD2 for D (5 bases). CDR1 and CDR2 from the germline V gene are SGHVS and FQNEAQ. The germline V and J ends were trimmed by 3 bases and 4 bases, with 7 bases remaining between them. The CDR3 contains 12 residues. Written as DNA, the CDR3 is TGTGCCAGCAGCTTCCGGACTTACGAGCAGTACTTC. This encodes CASSFRTYEQYF.

V and J are TRBV5-1 and TRBJ2-5; 9 bases align to TRBD1. The V and J ends lost 1 base and 11 bases, in that order; junction bases with no gene match: 6. The CDR3 spans 13 residues. Germline assignment: CDR1 SGHRS and CDR2 YFSETQ. CDR3 in DNA: TGCGCCAGCAGCTTGAACAGGGGGCGAGAGCAGTACTTC. Protein product: CASSLNRGREQYF.

V gene TRBV4-2 combines with J gene TRBJ2-3; D may correspond to TRBD1 or TRBD2 (5 bases each). Trimming removed 0 bases at V and 2 bases at J, with 15 bases between. Germline V gene sequence: CDR1 LGHNA, CDR2 YNFKEQ. The CDR3 has 17 amino acids. For the CDR3, the DNA is TGTGCCAGCAGCCAAGATTTGACCAGGGACCTCACAGATACGCAGTATTTT. Translating it yields CASSQDLTRDLTDTQYF.

This chain links TRBV7-6 with TRBJ2-4; 12 nucleotides align to TRBD1. There are 20 residues in the CDR3. The germline V gene encodes CDR1 SGHVS and CDR2 FNYEAQ. V lost 4 bases, J lost 0 bases, and 13 bases stayed unmatched. CDR3 sequence: CASSSYRDRGRGAAKNIQYF. The CDR3 region has the DNA TGTGCCAGCAGCTCGTACCGGGACAGGGGGCGCGGGGCAGCCAAAAACATTCAGTACTTC.